The entry below gives a single TCR beta chain sequence along with its context. The antigen is undetermined. Combined were second doses at about 4 or about 12 weeks. This record comes from a study of T cell responses to AZD1222 COVID-19 vaccine. Clones were read by immunoSEQ multiplex PCR, and TCRdb kept only the in-frame ones, dropping some. The data show around 44,000 clones, 65% to 90% seen once. Whole-study results and caveats: Among those given AZD1222, only six were seropositive at baseline. Regions 160-218 and 743-854 held dominance among vaccine-associated CD4 TCRs, which spanned spike. Spike-specific TCR breadth and depth went up after people got two AZD1222 doses.

This CDR3 is 12 amino acids long. Germline V lookup: CDR1 GTSNPN, CDR2 SVGIG (reference sequence). Trimming shortened V by 2 bases and J by 6 bases, and 10 bases separated the two germline ends. The source of this sequence is an adult who received the AZD1222 COVID-19 vaccine. The rearrangement links TRBV30 to TRBJ1-2; possibly TRBD1 for D (6 bases). The sample consisted of peripheral blood, taken 28 days after the second AZD1222 dose. The DNA for the CDR3 is TGTGCCTGGAGTCGACAGGTAGATGGCTACACCTTC. Its protein product is CAWSRQVDGYTF.